These T cell receptor beta chains were read from a single sample in a study of cytomegalovirus exposure and HLA in healthy donors. Libraries were prepared by immunoSEQ multiplex PCR; TCRdb keeps only in-frame clonotypes and omits some of them. Of 200,000 to 250,000 clones detected, roughly 84% appear once; the ten largest clones hold about 14%. The specimen was PBMCs. These receptors were taken from a woman in her 30s in good health and CMV-seropositive. Each CDR3 is given with its conserved first and last residue. Each record gives: J gene, V gene, CDR3 protein.

J gene: TRBJ1-5; V gene: TRBV6-1; CDR3 protein: CASSGGYGQPQHF
J gene: TRBJ2-7; V gene: TRBV29-1; CDR3 protein: CSVEDPEGYHEQYF
J gene: TRBJ2-7; V gene: TRBV11-2; CDR3 protein: CASSLAPPSEQYF
J gene: TRBJ1-1; V gene: TRBV7-2; CDR3 protein: CASSLQGGTGTEAFF
J gene: TRBJ1-4; V gene: TRBV4-3; CDR3 protein: CASSQVGGINEKLFF
J gene: TRBJ1-5; V gene: TRBV5-5; CDR3 protein: CASSLGTGGGQPQHF
J gene: TRBJ2-5; V gene: TRBV2; CDR3 protein: CASSGGTSGRLGKTQYF
J gene: TRBJ2-3; V gene: TRBV27; CDR3 protein: CASSTYVLRSSTDTQYF
J gene: TRBJ2-2; V gene: TRBV19; CDR3 protein: CASSLRTETGELFF
J gene: TRBJ1-2; V gene: TRBV28; CDR3 protein: CASSSTGYGYTF
J gene: TRBJ2-7; V gene: TRBV13; CDR3 protein: CASSFGQNYEQYF
J gene: TRBJ1-2; V gene: TRBV6-6; CDR3 protein: CASSYSGSVYKFFF
J gene: TRBJ1-2; V gene: TRBV27; CDR3 protein: CASSLFSDGNYGYTF
J gene: TRBJ1-2; V gene: TRBV11-2; CDR3 protein: CASSLQGYYGYTF
J gene: TRBJ1-2; V gene: TRBV6-6; CDR3 protein: CASTINPDRGYGYTF
J gene: TRBJ2-3; V gene: TRBV9; CDR3 protein: CASSARGSTDTQYF
J gene: TRBJ1-1; V gene: TRBV6-5; CDR3 protein: CASSYQGQHTEAFF
J gene: TRBJ2-2; V gene: TRBV5-6; CDR3 protein: CASNRGAGTGELFF
J gene: TRBJ1-5; V gene: TRBV2; CDR3 protein: CASSDSRNQPQHF
J gene: TRBJ2-7; V gene: TRBV4-2; CDR3 protein: CASSQDHGGGPGQYF
J gene: TRBJ1-1; V gene: TRBV2; CDR3 protein: CASTMDRDAEAFF
J gene: TRBJ2-2; V gene: TRBV9; CDR3 protein: CASSVATGGTGELFF
J gene: TRBJ1-4; V gene: TRBV6-1; CDR3 protein: CASFGGHEKLFF
J gene: TRBJ2-7; V gene: TRBV27; CDR3 protein: CASSLKGQGSYEQYF
J gene: TRBJ2-1; V gene: TRBV2; CDR3 protein: CASRGNEQFF
J gene: TRBJ1-2; V gene: TRBV6-5; CDR3 protein: CASSYTGRGNYGYTF
J gene: TRBJ1-1; V gene: TRBV27; CDR3 protein: CASSLLVGSGEAFF
J gene: TRBJ1-1; V gene: TRBV9; CDR3 protein: CASSVVGTMMNTEAFF
J gene: TRBJ2-1; V gene: TRBV4-1; CDR3 protein: CASTDLGGRNEQFF
J gene: TRBJ2-7; V gene: TRBV10-3; CDR3 protein: CAISGRLSNYEQYF
J gene: TRBJ1-2; V gene: TRBV30; CDR3 protein: CAWSPDRTYGYTF
J gene: TRBJ2-7; V gene: TRBV2; CDR3 protein: CASSGLASGSYEQYF
J gene: TRBJ2-1; V gene: TRBV5-6; CDR3 protein: CASSLVSYRLAAYNEQFF
J gene: TRBJ1-2; V gene: TRBV5-4; CDR3 protein: CASSLATGNYGYTF
J gene: TRBJ1-1; V gene: TRBV6-5; CDR3 protein: CASRERDLLNTEAFF
J gene: TRBJ1-4; V gene: TRBV20-1; CDR3 protein: CSARTGEKLFF
J gene: TRBJ2-1; V gene: TRBV25-1; CDR3 protein: CASRTGLAGGPAEQFF
J gene: TRBJ1-1; V gene: TRBV29-1; CDR3 protein: CSVMRGREAFF
J gene: TRBJ1-2; V gene: TRBV7-9; CDR3 protein: CASSLDEYRNYTF
J gene: TRBJ2-7; V gene: TRBV7-9; CDR3 protein: CASSLEQGNDEQYF
J gene: TRBJ1-3; V gene: TRBV7-9; CDR3 protein: CASSLNAGGNTIYF
J gene: TRBJ2-3; V gene: TRBV7-2; CDR3 protein: CASSSTGTGRTDTQYF
J gene: TRBJ1-2; V gene: TRBV4-3; CDR3 protein: CASSQDIVMGGYGYTF
J gene: TRBJ1-5; V gene: TRBV28; CDR3 protein: CASSPRLGRKSQPQHF
J gene: TRBJ1-2; V gene: TRBV6-5; CDR3 protein: CASRHETANYGYTF
J gene: TRBJ2-7; V gene: TRBV9; CDR3 protein: CASSVEGLVSYEQYF
J gene: TRBJ1-5; V gene: TRBV7-8; CDR3 protein: CASSTGQGSQHF